Shown below are 11 T cell receptor beta chains from a single sample sequenced in a study of blood T cell repertoires in COVID-19. Assay: immunoSEQ multiplex PCR; the TCRdb copy retains only in-frame clones and omits some. The sample has a few hundred thousand clones; more than 70% are singletons. Sequenced material: peripheral blood. Every receptor here comes from a man in his forties with acute or convalescent COVID-19.

The chain carries TRBV2 and TRBJ1-4, with no clear D. Germline V gives CDR1 SNHLY, CDR2 FYNNEI. The V end lost 5 bases, the J end lost 7 bases, and 11 bases lay between the germline ends. This CDR3 region has 13 residues. CDR3 nucleotides: TGTGCCAGCAGTAAGGAAGGAGTTGAAAAACTGTTTTTT. It codes for CASSKEGVEKLFF. Looking up the rest from reference TRBV2 and TRBJ1-4 gives the full variable domain: EPEVTQTPSHQVTQMGQEVILRCVPISNHLYFYWYRQILGQKVEFLVSFYNNEISEKSEIFDDQFSVERPDGSNFTLKIRSTKLEDSAMYFCASSKEGVEKLFFGSGTQLSVL.

The rearrangement links TRBV5-1 to TRBJ2-2; the D is unclear. V was shortened by 1 base and J by 9 bases, with 10 bases between the two germline ends. Per the germline V gene, CDR1 is SGHRS and CDR2 is YFSETQ. This CDR3 spans 13 amino acids. The CDR3 nucleotides read TGCGCCAGCAGCTTGTTCGTCCCCCGGGAGCTGTTTTTT. This codes for CASSLFVPRELFF.

The chain combines TRBV7-2 with TRBJ1-2; 7 bases align to TRBD1. Losses at the gene ends were 4 bases for V and 4 bases for J; bases not matched to a gene: 6. In germline, CDR1 is SGHTA, CDR2 FQGNSA. CDR3 length: 14 residues. Here the CDR3 reads CASSSPGQSYGYTF. DNA for the CDR3: TGTGCCAGCAGCTCGCCGGGACAGTCCTATGGCTACACCTTC.

This sequence joins TRBV27 and TRBJ2-1; 10 nucleotides line up with TRBD2. CDR3 length: 15 residues. In germline, CDR1 is MNHEY, CDR2 SMNVEV (reference sequence). J gave up 8 bases and V 2 bases, and 6 bases lay outside the gene matches. In DNA, the CDR3 is TGTGCCAGCAGTTTAAGTAGCGGGGGGCCACATGAGCAGTTCTTC. This codes for CASSLSSGGPHEQFF.

V gene TRBV9 combines with J gene TRBJ1-3; 9 bases are a match to TRBD1. Germline CDR1 and CDR2: SGDLS and YYNGEE. This CDR3 has 16 residues. With 2 bases clipped from V and 2 bases from J, the junction kept 5 bases outside the gene matches. CDR3: CASSVSGTGTGNTIYF. As DNA, the CDR3 is TGTGCCAGCAGCGTTTCCGGGACAGGGACTGGAAACACCATATATTTT.

This chain joins TRBV3-1 (or the pseudogene TRBV3-2) and TRBJ2-3; TRBD1 aligns across 8 bases. CDR1 LGHDT and CDR2 YNNKEL come from the germline V gene (reference sequence). This CDR3 is built from 17 residues. The ends lost 2 bases at V and 12 bases at J; junction bases unmatched: 19. The CDR3 region is CASSQFKDRDVSYSQYF. In DNA form, the CDR3 reads TGTGCCAGCAGCCAATTCAAGGACAGGGATGTTTCCTATTCACAGTATTTT.

The CDR3 here is CASSYFGTGYGYTF. The CDR3 DNA reads as TGTGCCAGCAGTTACTTTGGGACAGGCTATGGCTACACCTTC. The V call is TRBV6-2 or TRBV6-3, the J call TRBJ1-2, with TRBD1 matching 8 bases. V was clipped by 1 base and J by 4 bases; unmatched bases: 2. The CDR3 length is 14 residues. Germline values: CDR1 MNHEY, CDR2 SVGEGT.

The sample holds a few counts of this clone. This rearrangement joins TRBV7-3 to TRBJ1-1; 9 nucleotides align to TRBD1. With 5 bases clipped from V and 1 base from J, the junction kept 14 bases outside the gene matches. CDR3 length: 18 amino acids. Germline V gene sequence: CDR1 SGHTA, CDR2 FQGTGA. CDR3 loop: CASSRLPGTGRPNTEAFF. DNA of the CDR3: TGTGCCAGCAGCCGACTGCCCGGGACAGGGAGACCGAACACTGAAGCTTTCTTT. The entire variable domain, with the rest obtained from reference TRBV7-3 and TRBJ1-1, is as follows: GAGVSQTPSNKVTEKGKYVELRCDPISGHTALYWYRQSLGQGPEFLIYFQGTGAADDSGLPNDRFFAVRPEGSVSTLKIQRTERGDSAVYLCASSRLPGTGRPNTEAFFGQGTRLTVV.

This chain links TRBV29-1 with TRBJ2-3; 10 bases line up with TRBD1. The germline V gene has CDR1 SQVTM and CDR2 ANQGSEA. Unmatched junction bases numbered 7, after V lost 7 bases and J lost 3 bases. This CDR3 comprises 14 residues. The CDR3 spells CSGGGGQGTDTQYF. In DNA form, the CDR3 reads TGCAGCGGTGGGGGGGGACAGGGGACAGATACGCAGTATTTT.

The gene calls are TRBV10-3 and TRBJ1-1; D perhaps matches TRBD1 (5 bases). The CDR3 has 14 amino acids. V was shortened by 6 bases and J by 3 bases, with 14 bases between the two germline ends. Germline CDR1 ENHRY, CDR2 SYGVKD. CDR3 DNA: TGTGCCATCAGCACCCCCGGGGGGGACACTGAAGCTTTCTTT. It is translated as CAISTPGGDTEAFF.

This chain connects TRBV27 to TRBJ1-1; D perhaps matches TRBD1 (5 bases). This CDR3 has 16 residues. Germline lookup yields CDR1 MNHEY and CDR2 SMNVEV (reference sequence). V lost 5 bases and J 0 bases, leaving 16 bases between the germline ends. The CDR3 nucleotides are TGTGCCAGCAGTAAGGCGGGACGGAACATGAACACTGAAGCTTTCTTT. Translated, it gives CASSKAGRNMNTEAFF.